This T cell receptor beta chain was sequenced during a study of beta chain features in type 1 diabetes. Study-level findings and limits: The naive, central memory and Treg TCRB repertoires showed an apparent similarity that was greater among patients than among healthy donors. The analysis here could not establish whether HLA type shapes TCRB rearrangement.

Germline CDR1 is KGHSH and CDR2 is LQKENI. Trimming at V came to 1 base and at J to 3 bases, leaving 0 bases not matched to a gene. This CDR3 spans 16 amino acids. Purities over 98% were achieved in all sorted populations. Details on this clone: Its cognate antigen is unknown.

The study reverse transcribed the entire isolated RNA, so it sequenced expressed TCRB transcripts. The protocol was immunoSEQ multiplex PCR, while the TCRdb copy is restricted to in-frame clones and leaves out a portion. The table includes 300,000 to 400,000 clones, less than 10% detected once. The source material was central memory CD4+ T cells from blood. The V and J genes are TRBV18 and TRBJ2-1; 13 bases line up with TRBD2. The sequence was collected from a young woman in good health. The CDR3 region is CASSPRLAGGYNEQFF. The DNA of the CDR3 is TGTGCCAGCTCACCACGACTAGCGGGAGGCTACAATGAGCAGTTCTTC.